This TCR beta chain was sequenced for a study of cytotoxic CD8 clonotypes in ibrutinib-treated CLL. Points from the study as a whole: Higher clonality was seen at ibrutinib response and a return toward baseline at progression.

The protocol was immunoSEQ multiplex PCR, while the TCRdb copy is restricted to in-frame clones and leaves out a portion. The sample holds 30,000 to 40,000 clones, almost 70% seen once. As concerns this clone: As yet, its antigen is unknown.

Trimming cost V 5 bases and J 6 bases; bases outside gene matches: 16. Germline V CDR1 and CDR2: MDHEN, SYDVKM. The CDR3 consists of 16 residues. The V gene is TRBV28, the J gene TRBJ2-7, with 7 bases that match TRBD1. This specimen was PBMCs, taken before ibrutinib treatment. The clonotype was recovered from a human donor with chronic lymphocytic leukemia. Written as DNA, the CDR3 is TGTGCCAGCAGTCCCGCCGGGACAGCTAGGGCGTGCGAGCAGTACTTC. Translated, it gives CASSPAGTARACEQYF.